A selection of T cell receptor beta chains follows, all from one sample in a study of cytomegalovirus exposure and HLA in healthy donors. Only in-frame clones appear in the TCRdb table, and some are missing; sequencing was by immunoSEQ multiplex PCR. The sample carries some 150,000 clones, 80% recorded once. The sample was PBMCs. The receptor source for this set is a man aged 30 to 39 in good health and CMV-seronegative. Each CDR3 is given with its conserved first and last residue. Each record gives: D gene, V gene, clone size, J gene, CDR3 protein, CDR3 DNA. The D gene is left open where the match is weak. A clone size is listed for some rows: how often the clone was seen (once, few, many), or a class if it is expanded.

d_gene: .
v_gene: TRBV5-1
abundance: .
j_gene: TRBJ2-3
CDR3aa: CASSRAASGVSTDTQYF
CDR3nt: TGCGCCAGCAGCCGGGCGGCGTCGGGGGTCAGCACAGATACGCAGTATTTT

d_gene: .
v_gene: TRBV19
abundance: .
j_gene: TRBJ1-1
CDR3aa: CASSLLGGNTEAFF
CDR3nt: TGTGCCAGTAGCCTCTTAGGGGGGAACACTGAAGCTTTCTTT

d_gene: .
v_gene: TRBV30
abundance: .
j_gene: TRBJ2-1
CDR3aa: CAWSVGGISNEQFF
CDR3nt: TGTGCCTGGAGTGTAGGCGGGATTTCAAATGAGCAGTTCTTC

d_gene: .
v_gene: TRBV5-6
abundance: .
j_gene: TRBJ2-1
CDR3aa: CASSPRQFLTGQFF
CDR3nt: TGTGCCAGCAGCCCCCGACAGTTCCTCACCGGGCAGTTCTTC

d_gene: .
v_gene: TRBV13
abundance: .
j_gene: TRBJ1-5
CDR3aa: CASSLGGDQPQHF
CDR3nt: TGTGCCAGCAGCTTAGGGGGAGACCAGCCCCAGCATTTT

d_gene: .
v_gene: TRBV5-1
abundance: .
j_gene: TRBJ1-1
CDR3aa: CASSLGGQNTEAFF
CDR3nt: TGCGCCAGCAGCTTGGGGGGACAGAACACTGAAGCTTTCTTT

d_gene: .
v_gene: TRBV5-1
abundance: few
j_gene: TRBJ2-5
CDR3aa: CASSLVLGGTQYF
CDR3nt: TGCGCCAGCAGCTTGGTACTCGGCGGGACCCAGTACTTC

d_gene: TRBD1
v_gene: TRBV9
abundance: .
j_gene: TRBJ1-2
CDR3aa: CASSVASTTGGNLDHGYTF
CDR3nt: TGTGCCAGCAGCGTAGCTAGTACGACAGGGGGAAACTTAGACCATGGCTACACCTTC

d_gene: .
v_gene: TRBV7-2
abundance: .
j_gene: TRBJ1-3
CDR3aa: CASSPAGNTIYF
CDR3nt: TGTGCCAGCAGCCCCGCTGGAAACACCATATATTTT

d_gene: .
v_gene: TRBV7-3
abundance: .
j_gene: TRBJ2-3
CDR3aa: CASSLTRASTDTQYF
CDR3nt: TGTGCCAGCAGCTTAACGAGAGCTTCCACAGATACGCAGTATTTT

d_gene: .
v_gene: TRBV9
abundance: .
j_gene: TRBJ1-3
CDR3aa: CASSVALSGNTIYF
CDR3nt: TGTGCCAGCAGCGTAGCTCTAAGTGGAAACACCATATATTTT

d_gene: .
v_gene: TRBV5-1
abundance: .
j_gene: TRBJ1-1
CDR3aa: CASSLVMGAGDTEAFF
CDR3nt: TGCGCCAGCAGCTTGGTCATGGGGGCGGGTGACACTGAAGCTTTCTTT

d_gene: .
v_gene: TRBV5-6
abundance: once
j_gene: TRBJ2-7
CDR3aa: CASSSTQGVEQYF
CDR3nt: TGTGCCAGCAGCTCAACACAGGGTGTCGAGCAGTACTTC

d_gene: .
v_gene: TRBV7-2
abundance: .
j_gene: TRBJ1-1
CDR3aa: CASSPRIVTEAFF
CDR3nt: TGTGCCAGCAGCCCCAGGATAGTCACTGAAGCTTTCTTT

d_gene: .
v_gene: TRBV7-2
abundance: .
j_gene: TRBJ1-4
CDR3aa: CASSSRPEREKLFF
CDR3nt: TGTGCCAGCAGCTCCCGTCCTGAGCGGGAAAAACTGTTTTTT

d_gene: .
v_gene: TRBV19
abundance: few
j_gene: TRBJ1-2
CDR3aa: CASSNPPGLFFRTF
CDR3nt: TGTGCCAGTAGTAATCCCCCGGGACTGTTTTTTCGCACCTTC

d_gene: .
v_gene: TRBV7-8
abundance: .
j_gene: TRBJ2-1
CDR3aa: CASSFFTVSNEQFF
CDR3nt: TGTGCCAGCAGCTTTTTTACGGTATCGAATGAGCAGTTCTTC

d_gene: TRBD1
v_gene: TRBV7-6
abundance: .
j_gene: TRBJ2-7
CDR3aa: CASSSRTGETYEQYF
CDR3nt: TGTGCCAGCAGCTCCCGGACAGGGGAGACCTACGAGCAGTACTTC

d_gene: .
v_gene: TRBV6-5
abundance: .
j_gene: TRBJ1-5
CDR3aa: CASSRVRTQGEHF
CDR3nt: TGTGCCAGCAGCCGCGTGCGGACACAGGGTGAGCATTTT

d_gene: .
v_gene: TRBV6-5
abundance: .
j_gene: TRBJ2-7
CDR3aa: CASRYSGSSGYEQYF
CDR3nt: TGTGCCAGCAGATACAGCGGTTCGTCGGGCTACGAGCAGTACTTC

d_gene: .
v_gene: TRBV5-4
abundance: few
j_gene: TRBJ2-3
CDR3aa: CASSPTPSTDTQYF
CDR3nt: TGTGCCAGCAGCCCGACACCTAGCACAGATACGCAGTATTTT

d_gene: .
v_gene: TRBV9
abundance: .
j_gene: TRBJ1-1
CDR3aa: CASSPVGGLRTEAFF
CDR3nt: TGTGCCAGCAGTCCAGTAGGGGGTCTTAGGACTGAAGCTTTCTTT

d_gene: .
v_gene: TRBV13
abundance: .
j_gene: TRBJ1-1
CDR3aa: CASSAQGEAFF
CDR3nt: TGTGCCAGCAGCGCCCAGGGTGAAGCTTTCTTT

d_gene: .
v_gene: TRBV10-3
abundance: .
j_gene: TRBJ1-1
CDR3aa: CAIQLGDGRETEAFF
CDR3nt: TGTGCCATCCAGTTAGGGGATGGGAGGGAGACTGAAGCTTTCTTT

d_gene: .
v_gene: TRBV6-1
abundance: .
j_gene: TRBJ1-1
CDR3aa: CAIEQGFIAEAFF
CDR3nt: TGTGCCATTGAACAGGGATTTATCGCTGAAGCTTTCTTT

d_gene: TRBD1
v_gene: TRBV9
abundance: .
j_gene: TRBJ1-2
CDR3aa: CASSVGGTGNGYTF
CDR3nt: TGTGCCAGCAGCGTAGGTGGGACAGGGAATGGCTACACCTTC

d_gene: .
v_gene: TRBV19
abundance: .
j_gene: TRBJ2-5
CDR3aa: CASTPPQEANEGVETQYF
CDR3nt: TGTGCCAGTACCCCCCCGCAGGAGGCTAACGAGGGGGTGGAGACCCAGTACTTC

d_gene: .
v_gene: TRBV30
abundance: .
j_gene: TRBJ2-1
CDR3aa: CAWDRGVGGNEQFF
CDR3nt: TGTGCCTGGGATAGAGGTGTAGGGGGCAATGAGCAGTTCTTC

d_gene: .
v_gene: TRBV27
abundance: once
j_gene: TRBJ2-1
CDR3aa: CASSLSGTDNEQFF
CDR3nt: TGTGCCAGCAGTTTATCGGGGACTGACAATGAGCAGTTCTTC